This T cell receptor beta chain was documented in a study of early T cells in non-severe SARS-CoV-2 infection. Germline CDR1 is SEHNR and CDR2 is FQNEAQ (reference sequence). The CDR3 loop spans 13 amino acids. V gave up 6 bases and J gave up 5 bases, with 13 bases separating them. A single count supports this clonotype. A read error may be the cause here, since a much bigger clone is one base away. This CDR3 fails to terminate in the conserved phenylalanine or tryptophan, so it likely reflects a read error. From the 5' RACE reads, TCRdb called clonotypes with MiXCR, one entry per CDR3 protein. The sample has tens of thousands of distinct CDR3 sequences, about 5.7% seen once; the top ten hold 5.8%.

Sequenced input: whole blood. The receptor was isolated from an adult who was a healthcare worker with PCR-confirmed SARS-CoV-2 infection or an uninfected control (not recorded which). The genes are TRBV7-9 and TRBJ1-1, with D unresolved. The CDR3 protein is CASRSSAATEAFS. The CDR3 coding sequence is TGTGCCAGCAGGTCTTCGGCGGCGACTGAAGCTTTCTCT.